A selection of T cell receptor beta chains follows, all from one sample in a study of T cells after yellow fever vaccination. TCRdb processed the 5' RACE reads anew with MiXCR; each CDR3 protein has one entry. Of hundreds of thousands of distinct CDR3 sequences in the sample, about 12% were seen once. The source material was PBMCs, sampled on the day of the yellow fever booster vaccination. Receptor source: a man aged 25 to 40 who received the YFV17D yellow fever vaccine. The CDR3 runs from the conserved cysteine through the conserved F or W. Each record gives: J gene, D gene, clone size, V gene, CDR3 protein, CDR3 DNA. The D gene is left open where the match is weak. Not every row has a clone size; where given, it reads once, few, many or a size class.

>TRBJ2-3|.|.|TRBV20-1
CSARAGDRGLAGVSDTQYF
TGCAGTGCTAGAGCTGGTGACAGGGGTTTAGCGGGAGTCTCAGATACGCAGTATTTT
>TRBJ2-7|.|many|TRBV12-3/TRBV12-4
CASARHPLEQYF
TGTGCCAGCGCTCGACACCCCCTCGAGCAGTACTTC
>TRBJ2-1|TRBD2|.|TRBV7-6
CASSPGGEELNEQFF
TGTGCCAGCAGCCCGGGGGGGGAGGAACTCAATGAGCAGTTCTTC
>TRBJ2-5|TRBD2|few|TRBV7-2
CASTLGPAGVAETQYF
TGTGCCAGCACCTTGGGTCCAGCGGGAGTAGCGGAGACCCAGTACTTC
>TRBJ2-3|.|.|TRBV11-2
CASSLVVGGPGDTQYF
TGTGCCAGCAGCTTAGTGGTCGGTGGCCCGGGGGATACGCAGTATTTT
>TRBJ2-1|.|.|TRBV10-3
CAINRDQRNNEQFF
TGTGCCATCAACCGGGACCAACGAAACAATGAGCAGTTCTTC
>TRBJ2-3|TRBD2|.|TRBV9
CASSVEAGGPQRTDTQYF
TGTGCCAGCAGCGTAGAAGCGGGAGGGCCTCAGCGCACAGATACGCAGTATTTT
>TRBJ2-7|.|.|TRBV7-2
CASSLKSPQQYF
TGTGCCAGCAGCTTGAAGTCTCCCCAGCAGTACTTC
>TRBJ2-7|.|many|TRBV15
CATSRDTRADEQYF
TGTGCCACCAGCAGAGACACCCGGGCGGACGAGCAGTACTTC
>TRBJ1-5|.|.|TRBV7-2
CASSRTGIYQPQHF
TGTGCCAGCAGCAGAACAGGGATTTATCAGCCCCAGCATTTT
>TRBJ1-1|.|few|TRBV29-1
CSVGKQNTEAFF
TGCAGCGTTGGGAAACAGAACACTGAAGCTTTCTTT
>TRBJ2-1|.|.|TRBV7-2
CASSIENEQFF
TGTGCCAGCAGCATAGAGAATGAGCAGTTCTTC
>TRBJ2-3|.|few|TRBV5-1
CASSARWGSTDTQYF
TGCGCCAGCAGCGCAAGGTGGGGAAGCACAGATACGCAGTATTTT
>TRBJ2-5|TRBD2|few|TRBV6-5
CASSYGEGETQYF
TGTGCCAGCAGTTACGGGGAGGGAGAGACCCAGTACTTC
>TRBJ2-7|.|few|TRBV18
CASSDALQGTTEQYF
TGTGCCAGCTCCGACGCTTTGCAGGGAACGACCGAGCAGTACTTC
>TRBJ2-3|TRBD2|.|TRBV6-1
CASSDWAGVPDTQYF
TGTGCCAGCAGTGATTGGGCGGGAGTCCCAGATACGCAGTATTTT
>TRBJ2-7|.|few|TRBV4-1
CASSQDRPRDHEQYF
TGCGCCAGCAGCCAAGATCGTCCCAGGGACCACGAGCAGTACTTC
>TRBJ2-2|TRBD2|.|TRBV9
CASSARTSDYTGELFF
TGTGCCAGCAGCGCCCGGACTAGCGACTACACCGGGGAGCTGTTTTTT
>TRBJ2-1|TRBD2|.|TRBV6-2/TRBV6-3
CASSWPPWVAGEINEQFF
TGTGCCAGCAGTTGGCCTCCGTGGGTAGCGGGAGAGATCAATGAGCAGTTCTTC
>TRBJ2-3|TRBD2|.|TRBV5-1
CASSLWDYSTDTQYF
TGCGCCAGCAGCTTATGGGACTACTCCACAGATACGCAGTATTTT
>TRBJ1-1|.|.|TRBV7-9
CASSSKTRTEAFF
TGTGCCAGCAGCTCCAAAACAAGAACTGAAGCTTTCTTT
>TRBJ2-1|TRBD1|.|TRBV12-3/TRBV12-4
CASRTGSGTEAYNEQFF
TGTGCCAGCAGAACTGGATCCGGGACAGAGGCGTACAATGAGCAGTTCTTC
>TRBJ2-3|TRBD2|.|TRBV29-1
CSVSTAGGIDTQYF
TGCAGCGTTTCCACAGCGGGAGGTATAGATACGCAGTATTTT
>TRBJ2-5|.|few|TRBV29-1
CSVGGYSGETQYF
TGCAGCGTTGGGGGCTACTCTGGAGAGACCCAGTACTTC
>TRBJ2-7|.|few|TRBV29-1
CSVELAGQVIEQYF
TGCAGCGTTGAATTGGCAGGGCAGGTGATCGAGCAGTACTTC
>TRBJ2-3|.|.|TRBV5-1
CASSLSQSTDTQYF
TGCGCCAGCAGCTTATCCCAAAGCACAGATACGCAGTATTTT
>TRBJ2-5|.|many|TRBV29-1
CSVARGQETQYF
TGCAGCGTGGCCCGGGGACAAGAGACCCAGTACTTC
>TRBJ1-2|.|few|TRBV5-1
CASSSAGTGIGNYGYTF
TGCGCCAGCAGCTCCGCGGGTACAGGGATCGGGAACTATGGCTACACCTTC
>TRBJ2-5|TRBD1|few|TRBV12-3/TRBV12-4
CASSINTGQTTAQYF
TGTGCCAGCAGTATAAACACGGGACAGACGACCGCGCAGTACTTC
>TRBJ2-2|.|.|TRBV4-3
CASSQNVGSGELFF
TGCGCCAGCAGCCAGAACGTGGGGTCCGGGGAGCTGTTTTTT
>TRBJ2-3|.|.|TRBV7-2
CASSFRIDTQYF
TGTGCCAGCAGCTTTAGGATAGATACGCAGTATTTT
>TRBJ1-4|TRBD1|few|TRBV28
CASTPDRSYEKLFF
TGTGCCAGCACTCCGGACAGGTCCTATGAAAAACTGTTTTTT
>TRBJ1-2|TRBD1|few|TRBV5-4
CASSLTGGKNYGYTF
TGTGCCAGCAGCTTGACAGGGGGCAAAAACTATGGCTACACCTTC
>TRBJ2-2|.|.|TRBV30
CAWSVTAGTGELFF
TGTGCCTGGAGTGTGACCGCCGGGACCGGGGAGCTGTTTTTT
>TRBJ2-2|.|.|TRBV11-2
CASSLERTGELVF
TGTGCCAGCAGCTTAGAGAGGACCGGGGAGCTGGTTTTT
>TRBJ2-2|TRBD2|.|TRBV7-2
CASSPGTSGRPGELFF
TGTGCCAGCAGCCCAGGGACTAGCGGGAGACCCGGGGAGCTGTTTTTT
>TRBJ1-1|.|few|TRBV7-9
CASSSDLIPRAEGAFF
TGTGCCAGCAGCTCCGATCTAATTCCACGCGCAGAAGGAGCTTTCTTT
>TRBJ2-7|TRBD1|few|TRBV5-4
CASSMGQSYEQYF
TGTGCCAGCAGCATGGGACAGTCCTACGAGCAGTACTTC
>TRBJ2-2|TRBD2|.|TRBV6-2/TRBV6-3
CASRGAGVLPGELFF
TGTGCCAGCAGGGGAGCGGGAGTCCTCCCCGGGGAGCTGTTTTTT
>TRBJ2-2|.|few|TRBV7-2
CASSLKRRTGELFF
TGTGCCAGCAGCTTGAAGAGACGCACCGGGGAGCTGTTTTTT
>TRBJ1-5|.|few|TRBV20-1
CSARLGTWGNQPQHF
TGCAGTGCTCGGCTGGGGACCTGGGGCAATCAGCCCCAGCATTTT